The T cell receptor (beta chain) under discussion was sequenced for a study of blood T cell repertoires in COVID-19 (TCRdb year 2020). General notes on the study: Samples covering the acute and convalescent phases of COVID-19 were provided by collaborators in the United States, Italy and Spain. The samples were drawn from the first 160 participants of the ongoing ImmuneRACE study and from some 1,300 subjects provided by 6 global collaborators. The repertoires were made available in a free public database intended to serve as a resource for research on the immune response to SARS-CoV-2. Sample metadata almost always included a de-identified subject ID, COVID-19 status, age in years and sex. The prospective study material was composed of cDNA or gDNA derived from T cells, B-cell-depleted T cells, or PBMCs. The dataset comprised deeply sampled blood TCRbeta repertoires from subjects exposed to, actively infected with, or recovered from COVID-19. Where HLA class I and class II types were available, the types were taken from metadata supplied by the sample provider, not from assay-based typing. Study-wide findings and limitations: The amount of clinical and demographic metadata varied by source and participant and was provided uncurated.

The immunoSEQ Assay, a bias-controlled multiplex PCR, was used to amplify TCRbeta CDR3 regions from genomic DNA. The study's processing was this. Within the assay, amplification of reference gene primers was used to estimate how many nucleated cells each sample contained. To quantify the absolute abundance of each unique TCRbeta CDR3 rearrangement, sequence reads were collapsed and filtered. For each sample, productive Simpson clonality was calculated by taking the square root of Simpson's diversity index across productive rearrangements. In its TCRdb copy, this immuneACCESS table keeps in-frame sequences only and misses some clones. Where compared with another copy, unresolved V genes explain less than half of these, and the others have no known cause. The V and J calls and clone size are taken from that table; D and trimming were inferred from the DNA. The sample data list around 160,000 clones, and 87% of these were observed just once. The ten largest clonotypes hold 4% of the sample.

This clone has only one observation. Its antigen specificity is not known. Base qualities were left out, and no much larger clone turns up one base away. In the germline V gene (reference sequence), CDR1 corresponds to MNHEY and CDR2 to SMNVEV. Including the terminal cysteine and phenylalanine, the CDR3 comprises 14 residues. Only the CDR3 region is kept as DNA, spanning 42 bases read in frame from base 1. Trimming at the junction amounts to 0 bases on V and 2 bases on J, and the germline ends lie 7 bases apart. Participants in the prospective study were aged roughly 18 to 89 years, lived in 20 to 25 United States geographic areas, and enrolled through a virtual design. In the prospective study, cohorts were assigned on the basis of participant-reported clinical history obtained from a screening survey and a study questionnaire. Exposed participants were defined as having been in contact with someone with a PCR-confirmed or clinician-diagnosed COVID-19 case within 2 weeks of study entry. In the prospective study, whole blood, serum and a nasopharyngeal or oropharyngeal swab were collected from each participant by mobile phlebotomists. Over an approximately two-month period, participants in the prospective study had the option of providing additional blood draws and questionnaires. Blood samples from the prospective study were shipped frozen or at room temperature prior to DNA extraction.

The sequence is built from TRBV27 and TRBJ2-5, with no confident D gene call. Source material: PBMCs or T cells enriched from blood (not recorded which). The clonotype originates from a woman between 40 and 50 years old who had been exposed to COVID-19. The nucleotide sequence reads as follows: TGTGCCAGCAGTTTATCGGGCAGACAAGAGACCCAGTACTTC. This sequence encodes CASSLSGRQETQYF.